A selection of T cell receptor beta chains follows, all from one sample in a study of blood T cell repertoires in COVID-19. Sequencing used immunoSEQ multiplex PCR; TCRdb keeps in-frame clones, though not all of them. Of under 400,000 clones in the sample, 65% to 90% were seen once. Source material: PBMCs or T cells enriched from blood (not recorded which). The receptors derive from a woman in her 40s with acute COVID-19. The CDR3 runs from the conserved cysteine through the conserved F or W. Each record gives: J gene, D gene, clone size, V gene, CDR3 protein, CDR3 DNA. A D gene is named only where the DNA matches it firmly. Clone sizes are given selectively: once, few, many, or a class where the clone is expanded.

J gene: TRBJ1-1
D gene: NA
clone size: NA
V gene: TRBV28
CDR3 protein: CASRLQGNTEAFF
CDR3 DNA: TGTGCCAGCAGGTTACAGGGAAACACTGAAGCTTTCTTT

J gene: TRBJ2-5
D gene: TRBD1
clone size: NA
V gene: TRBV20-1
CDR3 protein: CSASGGQGARRETQYF
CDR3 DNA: TGCAGTGCTAGTGGGGGCCAGGGGGCCCGCCGGGAGACCCAGTACTTC

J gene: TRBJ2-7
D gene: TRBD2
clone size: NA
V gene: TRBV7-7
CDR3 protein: CASSPRLAGVYEQYF
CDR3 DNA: TGTGCCAGCAGCCCAAGACTAGCGGGGGTCTACGAGCAGTACTTC

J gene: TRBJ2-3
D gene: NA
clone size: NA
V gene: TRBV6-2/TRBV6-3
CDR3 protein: CASSAQGVQETDTQYF
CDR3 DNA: TGTGCCAGCAGTGCACAGGGAGTCCAGGAGACAGATACGCAGTATTTT

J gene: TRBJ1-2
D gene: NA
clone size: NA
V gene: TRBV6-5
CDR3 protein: CASSYVQGPNYGYTF
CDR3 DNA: TGTGCCAGCAGTTACGTTCAGGGCCCTAACTATGGCTACACCTTC

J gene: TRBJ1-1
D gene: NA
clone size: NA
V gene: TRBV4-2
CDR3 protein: CASSQNPDGGLNTEAFF
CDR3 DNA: TGTGCCAGCAGCCAAAACCCCGACGGGGGTTTGAACACTGAAGCTTTCTTT

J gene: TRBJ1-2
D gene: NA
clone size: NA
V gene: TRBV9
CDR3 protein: CASSAQDGGHGYTF
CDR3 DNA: TGTGCCAGCAGCGCTCAGGACGGGGGGCATGGCTACACCTTC

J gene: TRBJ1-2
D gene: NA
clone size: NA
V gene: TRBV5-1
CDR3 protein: CASSFGPGNGYTF
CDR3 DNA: TGCGCCAGCAGCTTTGGGCCAGGGAATGGCTACACCTTC

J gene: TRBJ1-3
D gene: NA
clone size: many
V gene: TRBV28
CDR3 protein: CASSSPDWGGNTIYF
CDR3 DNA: TGTGCCAGCAGTTCACCGGACTGGGGAGGAAACACCATATATTTT

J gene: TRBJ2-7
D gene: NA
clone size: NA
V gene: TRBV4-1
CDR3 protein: CASSQDQNRVYEQYF
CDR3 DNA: TGCGCCAGCAGCCAAGATCAGAACAGGGTCTACGAGCAGTACTTC

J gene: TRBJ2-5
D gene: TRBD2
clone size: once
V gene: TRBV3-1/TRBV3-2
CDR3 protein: CASSQDPSGPRSAQYF
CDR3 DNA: TGTGCCAGCAGCCAAGATCCTAGCGGACCTAGGTCGGCCCAGTACTTC

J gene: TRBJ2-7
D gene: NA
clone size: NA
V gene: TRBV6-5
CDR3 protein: CASRQGEQYF
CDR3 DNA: TGTGCCAGCAGGCAGGGGGAGCAGTACTTC

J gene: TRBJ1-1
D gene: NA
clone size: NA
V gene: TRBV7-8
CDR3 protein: CASSFQGSTLPMNTEAFF
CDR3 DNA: TGTGCCAGCAGCTTCCAGGGGTCCACCCTCCCCATGAACACTGAAGCTTTCTTT

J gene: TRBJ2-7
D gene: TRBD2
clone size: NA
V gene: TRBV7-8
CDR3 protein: CASSLEWTSGRAHEQYF
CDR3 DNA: TGTGCCAGCAGCTTAGAATGGACTAGCGGGAGGGCCCACGAGCAGTACTTC

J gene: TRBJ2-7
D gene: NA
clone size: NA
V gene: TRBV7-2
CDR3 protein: CASSLWGQAYEQYF
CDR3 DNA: TGTGCCAGCAGTCTATGGGGCCAGGCCTACGAGCAGTACTTC

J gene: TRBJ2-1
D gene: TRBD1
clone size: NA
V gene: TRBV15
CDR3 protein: CATSASTGTYNEQFF
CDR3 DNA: TGTGCCACCAGCGCCTCGACAGGGACCTACAATGAGCAGTTCTTC

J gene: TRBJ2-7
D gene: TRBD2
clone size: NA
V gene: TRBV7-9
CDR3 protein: CASSPPAAGGLPMYF
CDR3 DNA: TGTGCCAGCAGCCCACCGGCGGCGGGGGGCCTCCCGATGTACTTC

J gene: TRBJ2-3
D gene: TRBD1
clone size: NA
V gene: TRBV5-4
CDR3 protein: CASSWDRGTDTQYF
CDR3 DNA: TGTGCCAGCAGCTGGGACAGGGGCACAGATACGCAGTATTTT

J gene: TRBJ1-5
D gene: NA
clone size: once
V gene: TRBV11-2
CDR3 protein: CASRTETRGLVSNQPQHF
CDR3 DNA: TGTGCCAGCAGAACCGAAACCCGCGGGTTGGTCAGCAATCAGCCCCAGCATTTT

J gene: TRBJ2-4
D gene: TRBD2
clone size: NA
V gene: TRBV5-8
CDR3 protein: CASSLVSGVRSIQYF
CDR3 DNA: TGTGCCAGCAGCTTGGTTAGCGGGGTTCGGAGCATTCAGTACTTC

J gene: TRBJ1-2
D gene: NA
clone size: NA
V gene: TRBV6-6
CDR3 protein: CATRPWQAAYGYTF
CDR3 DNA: TGTGCCACCCGACCCTGGCAGGCTGCGTATGGCTACACCTTC

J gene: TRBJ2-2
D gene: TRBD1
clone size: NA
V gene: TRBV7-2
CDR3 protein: CASSLRAGGRGELFF
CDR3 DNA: TGTGCCAGCAGCTTAAGGGCAGGGGGTAGGGGGGAGCTGTTTTTT

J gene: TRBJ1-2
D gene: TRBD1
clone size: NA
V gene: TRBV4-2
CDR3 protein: CASSQDGTGGTGGYTF
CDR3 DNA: TGTGCCAGCAGCCAAGATGGTACAGGGGGCACAGGCGGCTACACCTTC

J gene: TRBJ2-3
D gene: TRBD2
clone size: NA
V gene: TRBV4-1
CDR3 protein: CASSRLSGRPGRTDTQYF
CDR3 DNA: TGCGCCAGCAGCCGTCTCAGCGGGAGGCCCGGCCGCACAGATACGCAGTATTTT

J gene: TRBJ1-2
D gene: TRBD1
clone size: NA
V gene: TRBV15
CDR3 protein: CATSTGGRGYGYTF
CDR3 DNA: TGTGCCACCAGCACAGGGGGCCGGGGCTATGGCTACACCTTC

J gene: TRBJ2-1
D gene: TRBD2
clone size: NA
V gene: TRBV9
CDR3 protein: CASSVVGEVGAGEYNEQFF
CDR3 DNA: TGTGCCAGCAGCGTAGTGGGCGAGGTTGGAGCGGGGGAATACAATGAGCAGTTCTTC

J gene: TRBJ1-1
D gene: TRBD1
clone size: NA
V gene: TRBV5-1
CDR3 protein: CASSLGTGGTEAFF
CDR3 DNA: TGCGCCAGCAGCTTGGGAACAGGGGGAACGGAAGCTTTCTTT

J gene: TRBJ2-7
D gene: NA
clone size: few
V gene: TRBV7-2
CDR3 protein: CASSIRDNVYEQYF
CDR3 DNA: TGTGCCAGCAGTATCCGGGACAACGTCTACGAGCAGTACTTC

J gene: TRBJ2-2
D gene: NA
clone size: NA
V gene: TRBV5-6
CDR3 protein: CASSLGLINTGELFF
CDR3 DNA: TGTGCCAGCAGCTTGGGACTAATTAACACCGGGGAGCTGTTTTTT

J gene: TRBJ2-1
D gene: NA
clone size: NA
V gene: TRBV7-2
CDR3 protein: CASEISGGRHNEQFF
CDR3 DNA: TGTGCCAGCGAGATATCGGGGGGCAGGCACAATGAGCAGTTCTTC

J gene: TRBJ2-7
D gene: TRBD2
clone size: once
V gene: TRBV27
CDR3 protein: CASSPSGLAGGPGYEQYF
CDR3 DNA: TGTGCCAGCAGTCCGTCGGGACTAGCGGGAGGGCCCGGGTACGAGCAGTACTTC

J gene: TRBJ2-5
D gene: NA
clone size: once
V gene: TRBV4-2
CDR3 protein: CASSQALGQTQETQYF
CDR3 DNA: TGTGCCAGCAGCCAAGCCCTCGGACAGACGCAAGAGACCCAGTACTTC

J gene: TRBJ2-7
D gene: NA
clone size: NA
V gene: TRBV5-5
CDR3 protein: CASSRGGTYEQYF
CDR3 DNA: TGTGCCAGCAGCAGGGGGGGTACCTACGAGCAGTACTTC

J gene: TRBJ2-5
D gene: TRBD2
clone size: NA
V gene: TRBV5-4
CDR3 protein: CASSLAGAGAQETQYF
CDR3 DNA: TGTGCCAGCAGCTTGGCCGGGGCGGGAGCCCAAGAGACCCAGTACTTC

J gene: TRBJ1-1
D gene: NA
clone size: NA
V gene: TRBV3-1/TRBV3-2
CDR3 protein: CASSRTPELMEAFF
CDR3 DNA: TGTGCCAGCAGCCGTACGCCGGAGTTGATGGAAGCTTTCTTT

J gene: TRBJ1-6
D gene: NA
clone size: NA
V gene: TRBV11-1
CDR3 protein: CASSFRGFYSPLHF
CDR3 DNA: TGTGCCAGCAGCTTTCGGGGTTTCTATTCACCCCTCCACTTT

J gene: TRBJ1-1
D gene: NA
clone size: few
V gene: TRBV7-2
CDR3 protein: CASSLAAGNTEAFF
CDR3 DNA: TGTGCCAGCAGCTTAGCGGCGGGGAACACTGAAGCTTTCTTT

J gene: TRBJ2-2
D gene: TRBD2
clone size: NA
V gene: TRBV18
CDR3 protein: CASSPNIAGNTGELFF
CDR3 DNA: TGTGCCAGCTCACCCAATATAGCGGGAAACACCGGGGAGCTGTTTTTT

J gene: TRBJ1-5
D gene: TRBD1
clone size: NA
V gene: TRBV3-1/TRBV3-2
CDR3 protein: CASSQAGGSGGASNQPQHF
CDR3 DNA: TGTGCCAGCAGCCAAGCAGGGGGGTCCGGGGGGGCTAGCAATCAGCCCCAGCATTTT

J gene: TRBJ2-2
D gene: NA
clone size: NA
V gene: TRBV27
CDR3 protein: CASSFISKGLGTGELFF
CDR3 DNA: TGTGCCAGCAGTTTTATTTCAAAGGGGCTGGGCACCGGGGAGCTGTTTTTT

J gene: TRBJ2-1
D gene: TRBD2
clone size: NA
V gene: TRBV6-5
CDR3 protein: CASTPLGTSVHEQFF
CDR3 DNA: TGTGCCAGCACCCCGTTGGGGACTAGTGTTCATGAGCAGTTCTTC

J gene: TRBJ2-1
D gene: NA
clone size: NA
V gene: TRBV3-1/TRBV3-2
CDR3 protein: CASSQDFVSGREQFF
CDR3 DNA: TGTGCCAGCAGCCAAGATTTTGTGAGCGGTCGTGAGCAGTTCTTC

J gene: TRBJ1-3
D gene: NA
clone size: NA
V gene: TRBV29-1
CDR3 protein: CSVGSGSLSGNTIYF
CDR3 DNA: TGCAGCGTAGGGAGCGGAAGCCTCTCTGGAAACACCATATATTTT

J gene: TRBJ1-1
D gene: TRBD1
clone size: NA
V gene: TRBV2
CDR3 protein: CASSERTGPNTEAFF
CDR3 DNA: TGTGCCAGCAGTGAAAGGACAGGGCCCAACACTGAAGCTTTCTTT

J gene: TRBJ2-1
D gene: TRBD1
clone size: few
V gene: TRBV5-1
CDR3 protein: CASSLVPGGEQFF
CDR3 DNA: TGCGCCAGCAGCTTGGTCCCAGGGGGTGAGCAGTTCTTC

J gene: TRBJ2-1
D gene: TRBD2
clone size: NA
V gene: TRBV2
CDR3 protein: CASSDTSGRANEQFF
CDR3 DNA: TGTGCCAGCAGCGATACTAGCGGGAGGGCGAATGAGCAGTTCTTC

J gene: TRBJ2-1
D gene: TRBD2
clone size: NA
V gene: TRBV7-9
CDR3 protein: CASNSGGSFYYNEQFF
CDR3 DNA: TGTGCCAGCAATAGCGGGGGAAGTTTTTATTACAATGAGCAGTTCTTC

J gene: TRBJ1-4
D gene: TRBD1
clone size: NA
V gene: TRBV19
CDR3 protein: CASSTRTGRREKLFF
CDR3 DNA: TGTGCCAGTAGTACCCGGACAGGGCGGCGGGAAAAACTGTTTTTT

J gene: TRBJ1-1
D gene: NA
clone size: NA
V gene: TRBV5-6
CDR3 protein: CASSRTASLVGTEAFF
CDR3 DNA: TGTGCCAGCAGCCGGACAGCCTCGCTCGTGGGGACTGAAGCTTTCTTT

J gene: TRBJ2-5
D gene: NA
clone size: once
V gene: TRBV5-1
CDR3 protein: CASSFRGLGQMQETQYF
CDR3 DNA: TGCGCCAGCAGCTTCCGTGGTTTGGGGCAGATGCAAGAGACCCAGTACTTC

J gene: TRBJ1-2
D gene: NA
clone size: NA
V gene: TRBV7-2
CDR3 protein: CASSLGTPAGVYGYTF
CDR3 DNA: TGTGCCAGCAGCTTAGGAACACCGGCGGGAGTCTATGGCTACACCTTC

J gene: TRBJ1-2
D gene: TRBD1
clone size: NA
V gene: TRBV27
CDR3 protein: CASSRRTGNYGYTF
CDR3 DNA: TGTGCCAGCAGCCGCCGGACAGGAAACTATGGCTACACCTTC

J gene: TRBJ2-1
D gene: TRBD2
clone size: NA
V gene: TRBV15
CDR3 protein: CATSRDLAGGPEQFF
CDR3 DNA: TGTGCCACCAGCAGAGACCTAGCGGGAGGGCCTGAGCAGTTCTTC

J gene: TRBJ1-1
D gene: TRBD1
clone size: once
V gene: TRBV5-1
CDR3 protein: CASSVQGTGDTEAFF
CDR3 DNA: TGCGCCAGCAGCGTCCAAGGGACAGGGGACACTGAAGCTTTCTTT

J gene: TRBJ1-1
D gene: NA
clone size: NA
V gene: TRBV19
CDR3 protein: CASTSPGQKWTEAFF
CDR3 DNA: TGTGCCAGTACCTCTCCGGGACAAAAATGGACTGAAGCTTTCTTT

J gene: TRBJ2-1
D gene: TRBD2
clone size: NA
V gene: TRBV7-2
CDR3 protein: CASSLVGLAGGWQFF
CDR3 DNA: TGTGCCAGCAGCTTAGTCGGACTAGCGGGAGGTTGGCAGTTCTTC

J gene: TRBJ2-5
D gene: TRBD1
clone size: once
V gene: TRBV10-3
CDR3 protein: CASTPTGQGETQYF
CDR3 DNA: TGTGCCAGCACTCCGACAGGGCAAGGAGAGACCCAGTACTTC

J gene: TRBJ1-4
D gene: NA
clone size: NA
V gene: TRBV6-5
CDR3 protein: CASSSSGAGGEKLFF
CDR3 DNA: TGTGCCAGCAGTTCCTCAGGGGCCGGGGGTGAAAAACTGTTTTTT